This TCR beta chain originates from a study of shared clonotypes between healthy human individuals. Terminally differentiated effector memory CD45RA+ cells were excluded by CCR7 positive selection of CD45RO-negative cells. V was trimmed by 1 base and J by 4 bases, leaving 10 bases between them. Germline V gene data show CDR1 as MNHEY and CDR2 as SMNVEV (reference sequence). This CDR3 has 15 amino acids. Using immunoSEQ multiplex PCR, the repertoire was profiled, and TCRdb retains in-frame clones only, with some absent. In the table there are fewer than 800,000 clones, approximately 90% of which are singletons.

The chain has TRBV27 and TRBJ2-2; maybe TRBD2 (6 bases). The sequenced sample consisted of naive CD8+ T cells sorted from blood. This TCR came from a man aged 25 to 40 in good health. CDR3 residues: CASSLFGRGTGELFF. CDR3 DNA: TGTGCCAGCAGTTTATTCGGGCGGGGCACCGGGGAGCTGTTTTTT.